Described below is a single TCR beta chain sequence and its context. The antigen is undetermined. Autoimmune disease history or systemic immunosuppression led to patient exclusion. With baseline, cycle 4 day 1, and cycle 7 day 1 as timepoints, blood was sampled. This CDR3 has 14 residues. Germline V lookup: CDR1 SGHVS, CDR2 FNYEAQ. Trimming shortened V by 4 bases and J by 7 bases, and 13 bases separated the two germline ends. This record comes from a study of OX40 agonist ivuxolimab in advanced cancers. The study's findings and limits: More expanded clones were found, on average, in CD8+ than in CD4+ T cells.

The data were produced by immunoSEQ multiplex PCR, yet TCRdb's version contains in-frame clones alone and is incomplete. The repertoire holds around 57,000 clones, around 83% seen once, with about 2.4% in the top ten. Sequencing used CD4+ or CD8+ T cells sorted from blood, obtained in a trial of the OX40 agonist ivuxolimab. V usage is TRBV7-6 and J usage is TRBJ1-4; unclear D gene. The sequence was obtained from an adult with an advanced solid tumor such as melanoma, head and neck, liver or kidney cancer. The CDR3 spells CASSSRPDSEKLFF. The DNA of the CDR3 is TGTGCCAGCAGCTCCCGTCCCGATAGTGAAAAACTGTTTTTT.